This T cell receptor beta chain was captured by sequencing in a study of cytomegalovirus exposure and HLA in healthy donors. The PCR was carried out with 60 Vbeta primers and 13 Jbeta primers. Under the authors' procedure: Around 11 million of some 80 million unique TCR beta chains were shared, per a later count. Profiling relied on immunoSEQ multiplex PCR, and the TCRdb table lists in-frame clones only, not all of them. The DNA was the basis for D and trimming; V, J and clone size are from that table. The sample shows 150,000 or so clones, 81% of them seen only once. General study findings and limits: Several V segments, TRBV6-2 and TRBV6-3 among them, could not be told apart and were dropped.

On this clone: The antigen is not known.

The CDR3 has 12 amino acids. Germline V gives CDR1 SEHNR, CDR2 FQNEAQ (reference sequence). With 11 bases removed from V and 4 bases from J, the gap between germline ends came to 11 bases. The TCR sequence derives from a young woman in good health and CMV-seropositive. The V gene is TRBV7-9, the J gene TRBJ2-2, with D uncertain. The specimen was PBMCs. The CDR3 loop reads CAGTLTTGELFF. CDR3 nucleotides: TGTGCCGGTACTTTAACCACCGGGGAGCTGTTTTTT. Together with reference TRBV7-9 and TRBJ2-2, the CDR3 gives the full variable domain: DTGVSQNPRHKITKRGQNVTFRCDPISEHNRLYWYRQTLGQGPEFLTYFQNEAQLEKSRLLSDRFSAERPKGSFSTLEIQRTEQGDSAMYLCAGTLTTGELFFGEGSRLTVL.